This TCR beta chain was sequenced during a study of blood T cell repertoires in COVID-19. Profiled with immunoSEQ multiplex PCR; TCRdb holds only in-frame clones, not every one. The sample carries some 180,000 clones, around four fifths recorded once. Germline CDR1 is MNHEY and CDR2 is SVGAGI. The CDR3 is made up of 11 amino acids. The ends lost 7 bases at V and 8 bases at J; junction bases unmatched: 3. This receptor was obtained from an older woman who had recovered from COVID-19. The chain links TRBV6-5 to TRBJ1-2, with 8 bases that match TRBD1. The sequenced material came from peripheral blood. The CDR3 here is CASTRGRGYTF. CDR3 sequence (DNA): TGTGCCAGCACCAGGGGGCGAGGCTACACCTTC.